The 24 T cell receptor beta chains in this list originate from one sample, sequenced in a study of HIV-infected patients and healthy controls (dated by TCRdb to 2013 to 2014). The library was produced with 5' RACE. Sequencing was carried out with an Illumina MiSeq. SuperScript III was used to reverse transcribe 500 ng RNA with primers targeting the alpha and beta constant regions. Alpha and beta chain libraries were generated separately via chain-specific third strand synthesis with multiplexing indices. TCRdb trimmed the raw reads at Q25, called clones with MiXCR and kept productive beta chains. Merged by CDR3 protein, the rows form single entries marked with the most common genes and DNA. The sample yields approximately 12,000 distinct CDR3 sequences; roughly 5% were counted once. Under 3.5% of the sample belongs to the ten largest clones. Since whole blood was used without any cell fractionation, the repertoire reflected all peripheral T cells in unsorted form.

Sequenced material: blood. The origin of the receptors is an adult in good health.

This clonotype showed up many times. This rearrangement joins TRBV3-1 to TRBJ2-5, with 8 bases aligning to TRBD2. The J segment lost 5 bases and the V segment lost 4 bases, leaving 9 bases of the junction unmatched. Germline CDR1 reads LGHDT; CDR2 reads YNNKEL (reference sequence). This CDR3 is 15 amino acids long. The CDR3 DNA reads as TGTGCCAGCAGCCTTCTGACTAGCGCAACGGAGACCCAGTACTTC. Its protein is CASSLLTSATETQYF.

This clonotype showed up many times. The J gene is TRBJ2-1, the V gene TRBV14; possibly TRBD1 or TRBD2 for D (6 bases each). V shed 8 bases and J shed 8 bases, with 13 bases lying between them. This CDR3 has 12 residues. Germline CDR1 and CDR2: SGHDN and FVKESK. The CDR3 protein is CASQGGSYEQFF. DNA of the CDR3: TGTGCCAGCCAAGGGGGGTCGTATGAGCAGTTCTTC.

By share, this clonotype ranks as medium-sized. The rearrangement uses TRBV19 and TRBJ2-5; 7 nucleotides align to TRBD1. Per the germline V gene, CDR1 is LNHDA and CDR2 is SQIVND (reference sequence). The CDR3 loop spans 17 amino acids. V shed 6 bases, J shed 1 base, and the junction held 14 bases outside the gene matches. The CDR3 sequence is CASSRGQVLLFQETQYF. The DNA of the CDR3 is TGTGCCAGTAGCCGAGGACAGGTCCTCCTTTTCCAAGAGACCCAGTACTTC.

This clonotype is medium-sized. This chain joins TRBV11-2 and TRBJ2-3, with 8 positions matching TRBD2. V was clipped by 5 bases and J by 4 bases; unmatched bases: 11. CDR1 is SGHAT, CDR2 FQNNGV, per germline. The CDR3 spans 16 residues. The CDR3 is CASSRGGGAASDTQYF. CDR3 nucleotides: TGTGCCAGCAGCCGGGGGGGGGGCGCGGCATCAGATACGCAGTATTTT.

This clonotype came up many times. This chain links TRBV7-2 with TRBJ1-1; TRBD1 agrees at 7 bases. The CDR3 runs to 17 residues. The ends lost 4 bases at V and 0 bases at J; junction bases unmatched: 11. CDR1 is SGHTA and CDR2 is FQGNSA in the germline V gene. CDR3 in DNA: TGTGCCAGCAGCTCCTTTGGACAGGACTCTTTGAACACTGAAGCTTTCTTT. It translates to CASSSFGQDSLNTEAFF.

In this sample, this clonotype is medium-sized. The rearrangement links TRBV6-4 to TRBJ2-7; 8 bases fit TRBD1. CDR1 and CDR2 from the germline V gene are MRHNA and SNTAGT. The CDR3 length is 14 residues. J gave up 3 bases and V 3 bases, and 4 bases lay outside the gene matches. The CDR3 DNA reads as TGTGCCAGCAGTGAGACAGGGGAGAGCTACGAGCAGTACTTC. As protein: CASSETGESYEQYF.

This clonotype was seen just once. V usage is TRBV10-3 and J usage is TRBJ2-3; 10 nucleotides align to TRBD2. Germline-derived CDR1 and CDR2 are ENHRY and SYGVKD. J gave up 3 bases and V 11 bases, and 11 bases lay outside the gene matches. The CDR3 loop spans 15 amino acids. As DNA, the CDR3 is TGTGCCGTCACCCGAAGCGGGGGGGCAACAGATACGCAGTATTTT. Translating gives CAVTRSGGATDTQYF.

This clonotype was counted many times. The chain has TRBV5-6 and TRBJ2-3; D gene unclear. Per the germline V gene, CDR1 is SGHDT and CDR2 is YYEEEE. The CDR3 loop spans 13 amino acids. V was shortened by 0 bases and J by 2 bases, with 4 bases between the two germline ends. This CDR3 is CASSLGDTDTQYF. The CDR3, as DNA: TGTGCCAGCAGCTTGGGGGACACAGATACGCAGTATTTT.

Many counts were recorded for this clonotype. V usage is TRBV24-1 and J usage is TRBJ2-3; D gene uncertain. V gave up 4 bases and J gave up 6 bases, with 7 bases separating them. Germline lookup yields CDR1 KGHDR and CDR2 SFDVKD. The CDR3 is 12 amino acids. For the CDR3, the DNA is TGTGCCACCAGTGAGGGTTTCGATACGCAGTATTTT. This gives the protein CATSEGFDTQYF.

The rearrangement links TRBV5-1 to TRBJ2-1; 13 bases agree with TRBD2. Trimming at V came to 1 base and at J to 11 bases, leaving 6 bases not matched to a gene. This CDR3 region has 15 residues. Germline assignment: CDR1 SGHRS and CDR2 YFSETQ. DNA of the CDR3: TGCGCCAGCAGCTTGAGGACTAGCGGGGGAGGGAAGCAGTTCTTC. Its translation is CASSLRTSGGGKQFF.

Judged by abundance, this clonotype is medium-sized. A junction boundary mismatches the germline segment, possibly from a read error. The chain employs TRBV3-1 and TRBJ2-3; the D is unclear. Germline-derived CDR1 and CDR2 are LGHDT and YNNKEL (reference sequence). The CDR3 totals 14 residues. CDR3 sequence (DNA): TGTGCCAGCAGCCAAGATTTCTATACGGGCCGCCAGAATTTT. It codes for CASSQDFYTGRQNF.

By sample fraction, this clonotype is medium-sized (0.01 to 0.1%). The chain combines TRBV4-2 with TRBJ2-2; TRBD2 aligns across 8 bases. V shed 0 bases, J shed 7 bases, and the junction held 7 bases outside the gene matches. The germline CDR1 and CDR2 sequences are LGHNA and YNFKEQ. This CDR3 contains 16 residues. The DNA of the CDR3 is TGTGCCAGCAGCCAAGAGAGGGTCCTAGCGGGCGGGGAGCTGTTTTTT. Translating it yields CASSQERVLAGGELFF.

This clonotype was picked up many times. V is TRBV5-1 and J is TRBJ2-1, with 7 positions matching TRBD1. The CDR3 has 14 amino acids. Trimming cost V 7 bases and J 1 base; bases outside gene matches: 5. CDR1 is SGHRS and CDR2 is YFSETQ in the germline V gene. For the CDR3, the DNA is TGCGCCAGCTTTCAGGGGGAGTCCTACAATGAGCAGTTCTTC. Protein product: CASFQGESYNEQFF.

This clonotype is medium-sized within its sample. The chain recombines TRBV7-8 with TRBJ1-1, with unresolved D. The CDR3 runs 14 residues. Trimming pared 5 bases from V and 1 base from J, leaving 11 bases between. Germline V CDR1 and CDR2: SGHVS, FQNEAQ. This CDR3 is CASSALTQNTEAFF. The CDR3 DNA follows: TGTGCCAGCAGCGCGCTGACCCAGAACACTGAAGCTTTCTTT.

This clonotype is labeled as medium-sized. The V call is TRBV9, the J call TRBJ2-3; D is unresolved. V lost 0 bases and J 4 bases, leaving 3 bases between the germline ends. The CDR3 has 12 amino acids. Germline assignment: CDR1 SGDLS and CDR2 YYNGEE. CDR3 nucleotides: TGTGCCAGCAGCGTAGTTGCAGATACGCAGTATTTT. Translated: CASSVVADTQYF.

This clonotype was counted ten times or more. The chain links TRBV6-1 to TRBJ1-6; D is perhaps TRBD1 (5 bases). Germline values: CDR1 MNHNS, CDR2 SASEGT. V was clipped by 7 bases and J by 6 bases, with 10 bases between them. This CDR3 contains 13 residues. CDR3 DNA sequence: TGTGCCAGCAAACAGGAGCCTAATTCACCCCTCCACTTT. Protein: CASKQEPNSPLHF.

This clonotype was observed many times. The V call is TRBV5-1, the J call TRBJ2-7; D is possibly TRBD1 or TRBD2 (5 bases each). Trimming took 0 bases from V and 6 from J, leaving 16 bases between them. The CDR3 extends over 15 amino acids. The germline V gene has CDR1 SGHRS and CDR2 YFSETQ. The CDR3, as DNA: TGCGCCAGCAGCTTGGTTGGGACGGACGTGGGCGAGCAGTACTTC. This translates into CASSLVGTDVGEQYF.

This clonotype was detected only a few times. The gene calls are TRBV6-5 and TRBJ1-2; no clear D. The V end lost 2 bases, the J end lost 3 bases, and 7 bases lay between the germline ends. The CDR3 length is 13 residues. The germline V gene encodes CDR1 MNHEY and CDR2 SVGAGI. In DNA form, the CDR3 reads TGTGCCAGCAGTTACGGGGTCCACTATGGCTACACCTTC. Translation: CASSYGVHYGYTF.

This clonotype qualifies as medium-sized. The chain uses TRBV29-1 and TRBJ2-4, with TRBD1 identical over 7 bases. From germline, CDR1 is SQVTM and CDR2 ANQGSEA. CDR3 length equals 16 residues. Losses at the gene ends were 5 bases for V and 0 bases for J; bases not matched to a gene: 10. CDR3: CSVSQDRAIAKNIQYF. CDR3 DNA sequence: TGCAGCGTTTCCCAAGACAGGGCGATAGCCAAAAACATTCAGTACTTC. Full variable domain (remainder filled in from reference TRBV29-1 and TRBJ2-4): SAVISQKPSRDICQRGTSLTIQCQVDSQVTMMFWYRQQPGQSLTLIATANQGSEATYESGFVIDKFPISRPNLTFSTLTVSNMSPEDSSIYLCSVSQDRAIAKNIQYFGAGTRLSVL.

This clonotype was counted at least ten times. The gene calls are TRBV20-1 and TRBJ1-1, with D hard to call. Trimming stripped 6 bases from V and 1 base from J, with 9 bases between. This CDR3 has 12 residues. In germline, CDR1 is DFQATT, CDR2 SNEGSKA (reference sequence). For the CDR3, the DNA is TGCAGTGCCCTTCACGGGAACACTGAAGCTTTCTTT. Its protein is CSALHGNTEAFF.

V and J are TRBV19 and TRBJ2-2; a possible D gene is TRBD1 (6 bases). The germline V gene has CDR1 LNHDA and CDR2 SQIVND (reference sequence). V was pared by 5 bases and J by 3 bases, with 10 bases between. CDR3 length equals 14 residues. In DNA, the CDR3 is TGTGCCAGTAGTCGACAGGTCCACACCGGGGAGCTGTTTTTT. It encodes CASSRQVHTGELFF.

This clonotype was seen ten or more times. The J gene is TRBJ1-1, the V gene TRBV13; 7 bases line up with TRBD1. This CDR3 contains 15 residues. Germline CDR1 reads PRHDT; CDR2 reads FYEKMQ (reference sequence). V dropped 4 bases and J dropped 1; count of bases not matched to a gene: 6. The CDR3 sequence is CASSSMDRRNTEAFF. The CDR3 region has the DNA TGTGCCAGCAGCTCGATGGACAGGAGGAACACTGAAGCTTTCTTT. Based on the CDR3 plus reference TRBV13 and TRBJ1-1, the full variable domain is AAGVIQSPRHLIKEKRETATLKCYPIPRHDTVYWYQQGPGQDPQFLISFYEKMQSDKGSIPDRFSAQQFSDYHSELNMSSLELGDSALYFCASSSMDRRNTEAFFGQGTRLTVV.

This clonotype has a count of ten or more. The chain carries TRBV5-4 and TRBJ2-2, with D unresolved. The CDR3 is 11 amino acids. Trimming shortened V by 1 base and J by 6 bases, and 1 base separated the two germline ends. Looked up from germline, CDR1 is SGHNT and CDR2 is YYREEE (reference sequence). DNA of the CDR3: TGTGCCAGCAGCTTGTCCGGGGAGCTGTTTTTT. Amino acid sequence: CASSLSGELFF.

This clonotype was counted many times. CDR3: CASSFLADYEQYF. The DNA of the CDR3 is TGCGCCAGCAGCTTTCTAGCGGACTACGAGCAGTACTTC. This chain uses TRBV5-1 with TRBJ2-7; 7 bases fit TRBD2. The ends lost 2 bases at V and 3 bases at J; junction bases unmatched: 2. Per the germline V gene, CDR1 is SGHRS and CDR2 is YFSETQ. The CDR3 sequence is 13 residues long.